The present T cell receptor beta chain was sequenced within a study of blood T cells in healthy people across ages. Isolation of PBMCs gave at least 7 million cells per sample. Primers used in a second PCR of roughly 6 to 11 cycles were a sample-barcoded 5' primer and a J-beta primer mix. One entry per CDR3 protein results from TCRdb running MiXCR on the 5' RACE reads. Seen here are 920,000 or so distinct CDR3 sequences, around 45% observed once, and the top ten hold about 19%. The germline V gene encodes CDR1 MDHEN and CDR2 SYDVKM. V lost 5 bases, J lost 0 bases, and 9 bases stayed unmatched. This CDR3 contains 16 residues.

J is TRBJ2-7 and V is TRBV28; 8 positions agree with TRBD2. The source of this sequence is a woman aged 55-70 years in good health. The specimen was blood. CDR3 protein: CASSPLGGRSSYEQYF. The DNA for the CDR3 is TGTGCCAGCAGTCCCCTGGGCGGGAGGAGCTCCTACGAGCAGTACTTC.